This TCR beta chain is from a study of T cell responses to AZD1222 COVID-19 vaccine. Study-wide results and caveats: At 160-218 and 743-854, vaccine-associated CD4 TCRs were dominant, and they spanned spike. Donors, mostly white British, included more females; clonal diversity was possibly underestimated. Targeting of unmutated variant regions was reportedly seen in nearly half of spike-specific TCRs.

Germline-derived CDR1 and CDR2 are MNHNY and SVGAGI (reference sequence). Trimming cost V 5 bases and J 4 bases, with 12 bases left between them. The CDR3 loop spans 13 amino acids. On this clone: The antigen remains unidentified.

The data were produced by immunoSEQ multiplex PCR, yet TCRdb's version contains in-frame clones alone and is incomplete. The table lists 150,000 or so clones, roughly nine tenths of them singletons. This clonotype was sampled from an adult in good health. J is TRBJ2-7 and V is TRBV6-6; D tentatively reads TRBD1 or TRBD2 (5 bases each). Sequenced material: peripheral blood, taken on day 0 of MenACWY control vaccination. CDR3 loop: CASSLPGAYEQYF. The CDR3 coding sequence is TGTGCCAGCAGTCTCCCCGGGGCTTACGAGCAGTACTTC.